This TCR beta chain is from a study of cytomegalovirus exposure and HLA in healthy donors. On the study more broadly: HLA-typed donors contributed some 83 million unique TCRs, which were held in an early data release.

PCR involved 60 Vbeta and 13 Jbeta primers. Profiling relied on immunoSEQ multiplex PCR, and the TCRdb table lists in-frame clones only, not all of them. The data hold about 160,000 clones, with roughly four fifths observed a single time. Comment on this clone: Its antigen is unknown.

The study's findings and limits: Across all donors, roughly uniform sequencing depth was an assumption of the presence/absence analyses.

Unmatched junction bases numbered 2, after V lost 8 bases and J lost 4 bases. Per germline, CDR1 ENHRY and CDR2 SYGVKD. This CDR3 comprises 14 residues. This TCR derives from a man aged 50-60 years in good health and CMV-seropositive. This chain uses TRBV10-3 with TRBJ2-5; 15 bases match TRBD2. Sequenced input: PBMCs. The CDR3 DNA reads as TGTGCCATCGGGACTAGCGGGGGGCGAGAGACCCAGTACTTC. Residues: CAIGTSGGRETQYF.